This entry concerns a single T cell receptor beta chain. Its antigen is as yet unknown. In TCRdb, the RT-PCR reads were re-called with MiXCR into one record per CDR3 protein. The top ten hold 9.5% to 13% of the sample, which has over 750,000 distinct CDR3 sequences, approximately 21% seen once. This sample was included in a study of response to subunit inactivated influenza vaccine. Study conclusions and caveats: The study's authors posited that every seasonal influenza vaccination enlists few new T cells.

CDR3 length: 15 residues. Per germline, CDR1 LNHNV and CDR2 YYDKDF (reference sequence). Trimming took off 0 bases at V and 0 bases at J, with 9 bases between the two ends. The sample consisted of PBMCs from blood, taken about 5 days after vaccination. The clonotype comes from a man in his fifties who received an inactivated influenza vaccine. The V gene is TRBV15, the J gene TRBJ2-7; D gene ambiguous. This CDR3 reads CATSRDFSHSYEQYF. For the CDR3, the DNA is TGTGCCACCAGCAGAGATTTTTCCCACTCCTACGAGCAGTACTTC. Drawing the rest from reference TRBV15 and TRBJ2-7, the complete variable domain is DAMVIQNPRYQVTQFGKPVTLSCSQTLNHNVMYWYQQKSSQAPKLLFHYYDKDFNNEADTPDNFQSRRPNTSFCFLDIRSPGLGDTAMYLCATSRDFSHSYEQYFGPGTRLTVT.